This record looks at one T cell receptor (beta chain) sequence and its context. The entry originates in a study of shared clonotypes between healthy human individuals. The CDR3 is 13 residues long. Per the germline V gene, CDR1 is SGDLS and CDR2 is YYNGEE. V was shortened by 4 bases and J by 2 bases, with 10 bases between the two germline ends. Naive CD8 cells comprised CD45RO-negative, CCR7-positively selected cells, excluding terminally differentiated effector memory CD45RA+ cells. The donors were adults (healthy and HIV-negative) with no recent acute infections or vaccinations. The assay was run at deep level. Some 27,000 T cell genomes, or 200 ng DNA, went into the sorted-subset replicate PCRs. Clones were sequenced by immunoSEQ multiplex PCR, and TCRdb holds only the in-frame ones, with some missing. The sample lists about 870,000 clones; about 92% were seen once.

Sequences were obtained from naive CD8+ T cells sorted from blood. The sequence came from a man younger than 45 in good health. The genes are TRBV9 and TRBJ2-7; D is possibly TRBD2 (6 bases). In nucleotides, the CDR3 is TGTGCCAGCAGCCCGGGAGCTCCCTACGAGCAGTACTTC. Translating it yields CASSPGAPYEQYF.